The clone carrying this TCR beta chain was found many times. These data belong to a study of human T cells and chemical hapten exposure. TCRdb ran MiXCR on the RACE reads and lists one entry per CDR3 protein. The data show approximately 370,000 distinct CDR3 sequences, 5.5% seen once. The time point denotes: pre-sensitization, week 0. Treatment specified: therapeutic diphenylcyclopropenone sensitization with weekly scalp DPC. CDR1 SGHRS and CDR2 YFSETQ come from the germline V gene. This CDR3 has 14 residues. Trimming removed 5 bases from V and 2 bases from J, with 10 bases in between. The sample in question was whole blood, obtained in connection with sensitization to the hapten diphenylcyclopropenone (DPC). The V call is TRBV5-1, the J call TRBJ1-4, with a tentative D call TRBD1 (5 bases). The origin of this receptor is a young woman with alopecia areata. Some clones in this sample may be carry-over from other donors' samples. CDR3 region: CASSSDSTNEKLFF. For the CDR3, the DNA is TGCGCCAGCAGTTCCGACAGCACTAATGAAAAACTGTTTTTT.